Listed below are T cell receptor beta chains from one sample, sequenced in a study of response to subunit inactivated influenza vaccine. TCRdb analysed the RT-PCR reads with MiXCR anew, one entry per CDR3 protein. The data hold 150,000 to 200,000 distinct CDR3 sequences, with 10% to 15% observed a single time. These same data were also listed under a study on T cells expressing NK-cell markers.

Sample: CD8+ T cells sorted from PBMCs, taken approximately 13 days after vaccination. These receptors all come from a middle-aged man who received an inactivated influenza vaccine. The conserved cysteine and the conserved F or W are not part of the CDR3 here.

j_gene,v_gene,CDR3aa
TRBJ2-7,TRBV6-5,ASSYLPGAYEQY
TRBJ1-1,TRBV19,ASSIVVNTEAF
TRBJ2-7,TRBV30,ASDRESYEQY
TRBJ2-4,TRBV4-2,ASSQDLAPIINIQY
TRBJ2-7,TRBV28,ASLIVGSYEQY
TRBJ2-7,TRBV2,ASSPLGQGGYEQY
TRBJ2-1,TRBV7-9,ASSPPSGSLYNEQF
TRBJ2-2,TRBV30,ACDQTGSSGELF
TRBJ2-7,TRBV4-1,ASSPILTGGKYEQY
TRBJ1-2,TRBV5-6,ASSLVRGDTNYGYT
TRBJ2-1,TRBV7-9,ASSPVRGNNEQF
TRBJ2-2,TRBV5-1,ASSLWTDWNTGELF
TRBJ2-1,TRBV4-2,ASSQVADGGPVLYNEQF
TRBJ2-2,TRBV7-9,ASSLVRGANTGELF
TRBJ2-1,TRBV9,ASSYRGSSYNEQF
TRBJ2-5,TRBV6-2/TRBV6-3,ASSYSSLQETQY
TRBJ2-5,TRBV7-9,ASSSFQETQY
TRBJ2-1,TRBV11-1,ATPKRQELWQGEHNEQF
TRBJ2-1,TRBV10-3,AISEPGNGYNEQF
TRBJ2-2,TRBV5-1,ASSLVAALGGELF
TRBJ2-1,TRBV7-9,ASSLPSGRAYNEQF
TRBJ2-5,TRBV28,ASSLWGGTGGGETQY
TRBJ2-7,TRBV4-3,ASSQDAASYEQY
TRBJ2-1,TRBV27,ASSFSSGAYNEQF
TRBJ2-7,TRBV28,ASRLRQGPSYEQY
TRBJ2-1,TRBV11-2,ASSYGLAGGFNEQF
TRBJ2-4,TRBV2,ASSESIHVAKNIQY
TRBJ2-3,TRBV27,ASSLQMGTDTQY
TRBJ2-1,TRBV6-2/TRBV6-3,ASRRTPSYNEQF
TRBJ2-1,TRBV7-9,ASSLARGEPYNEQF
TRBJ2-1,TRBV25-1,ASSGWGSISEQF
TRBJ1-1,TRBV27,ASSSRQWNTEAF
TRBJ2-7,TRBV3-1,ASSTPGGQNYEQY
TRBJ2-1,TRBV9,ASSVELVNNEQF
TRBJ2-7,TRBV6-1,ASTRGAAYEQY
TRBJ2-1,TRBV5-1,ASSPAAAGQIYNEQF
TRBJ1-2,TRBV29-1,SVADRVPLYGYT
TRBJ1-5,TRBV20-1,SAVSSLESNQPQH
TRBJ1-2,TRBV5-1,ASTDGYGYT
TRBJ1-1,TRBV6-5,ASSYRSSTNTEAF
TRBJ2-1,TRBV7-9,ASSLLIPDNEQF
TRBJ2-1,TRBV7-9,ASSPLPVYNEQF
TRBJ2-7,TRBV4-1,ASSQVWTSDLPSYEQY
TRBJ2-7,TRBV18,ASSPPTSGRVTYEQY
TRBJ2-1,TRBV5-1,ASSTTALGGNEQF
TRBJ2-7,TRBV5-1,ASRLTTLGGAPYEQY
TRBJ1-6,TRBV10-3,AIRGDNSPLH
TRBJ2-7,TRBV21-1,ASSKALSGTGKLGGYEQY
TRBJ2-5,TRBV3-1,ASSPREAYQQETQY
TRBJ2-7,TRBV20-1,SARVSGEQY
TRBJ1-4,TRBV28,ASSFWSGEGHEKLF
TRBJ2-1,TRBV5-6,ASSLADEQF
TRBJ2-5,TRBV5-5,ASSFQQGDSQETQY
TRBJ2-7,TRBV6-1,ASSREKGSYEQY